This TCR beta chain originates from a study of blood T cell repertoires in COVID-19 (dated by TCRdb to 2018 to 2020). The study in broad terms: Samples covering the acute and convalescent phases of COVID-19 were provided by collaborators in the United States, Italy and Spain. The material from the prospective study consisted of cDNA or gDNA derived from T cells, B-cell-depleted T cells, or PBMCs. Deeply sampled blood TCRbeta repertoires from subjects exposed to, actively infected with, or recovered from COVID-19 were included in the dataset. The repertoires were released in a freely available public database intended as a resource for research on the immune response to SARS-CoV-2. The samples were drawn from two sources: the first 160 participants of the ongoing ImmuneRACE study, and 1,200 or so subjects contributed by 6 global collaborators. Nearly every sample came with metadata listing a de-identified subject ID, COVID-19 status, age in years and sex. Where available, HLA class I and class II types were obtained from metadata supplied by the sample provider rather than from assay-based typing. Results and caveats for the whole study, not just this receptor: How much clinical and demographic metadata was included differed by source and by participant, and the metadata was provided uncurated.

From a lookup of the germline V gene (reference sequence), CDR1 and CDR2 are SGHNT and YYREEE. Cut back by 4 bases and 1 base, the V and J ends lie 10 bases apart. Including the terminal cysteine and phenylalanine, the CDR3 comprises 14 residues. The DNA shown is the 42-base CDR3, in frame from base 1. A note on this clone: Which antigen it targets is not known. Base qualities are not at hand, and no much larger clone is one base apart.

Whole blood was collected in K2EDTA tubes by collaborating institutions according to the institutions' own protocols. Collaborator samples were shipped for TCRbeta analysis as frozen whole blood, isolated PBMCs, or DNA extracted from either sample type. The immunoSEQ Assay, a bias-controlled multiplex PCR, was used to amplify TCRbeta CDR3 regions from genomic DNA. In the authors' own workflow: Within the assay, amplification of reference gene primers was used to estimate how many nucleated cells each sample contained. To quantify the absolute abundance of each unique TCRbeta CDR3 rearrangement, sequence reads were collapsed and filtered. Productive Simpson clonality was computed per sample as the square root of Simpson's diversity index over productive rearrangements. TCRdb re-hosts the immuneACCESS table, in-frame sequences only. Its copies lack some clones; in the studies checked, an unresolved V gene accounts for under half of them, and the cause for the rest is not known. That table supplies the V and J calls and clone size; D and trimming were determined from the DNA. In this sample the table shows 120,000 or so clones, roughly four fifths of which occur a single time. About 15% of the sample lies in the top ten.

The sequencing sample was made of peripheral blood. The sequence was collected from a woman aged 55-70 years with acute or convalescent COVID-19. The chain couples TRBV5-4 to TRBJ2-3; a confident D gene designation cannot be given. The DNA is as follows: TGTGCCAGCAGCCCTGCAACAGGCACAGATACGCAGTATTTT. Its translation reads: CASSPATGTDTQYF.